This T cell receptor beta chain stems from a study of cytomegalovirus exposure and HLA in healthy donors. Overall study findings and caveats: According to reports, the classifier identified cytomegalovirus status with high specificity and sensitivity. Among TCR beta chains, those listed as cytomegalovirus-associated numbered some 170.

CDR1 MRHNA and CDR2 SNTAGT come from the germline V gene. V was clipped by 0 bases and J by 7 bases, with 9 bases between them. The CDR3 contains 13 residues. Libraries were prepared by immunoSEQ multiplex PCR; TCRdb keeps only in-frame clonotypes and omits some of them. The sample consists of 200,000 to 300,000 clones, less than 90% of them appearing once. On this clone: Its antigen is undetermined.

The specimen was PBMCs. This rearrangement joins TRBV6-4 to TRBJ1-2; the D gene is possibly TRBD1 (5 bases). This clonotype originated in a man between 18 and 29 years old in good health and CMV-seropositive. The CDR3 DNA reads TGTGCCAGCAGTGACTCAGCAGGGATTGGCTACACCTTC. It translates to CASSDSAGIGYTF.